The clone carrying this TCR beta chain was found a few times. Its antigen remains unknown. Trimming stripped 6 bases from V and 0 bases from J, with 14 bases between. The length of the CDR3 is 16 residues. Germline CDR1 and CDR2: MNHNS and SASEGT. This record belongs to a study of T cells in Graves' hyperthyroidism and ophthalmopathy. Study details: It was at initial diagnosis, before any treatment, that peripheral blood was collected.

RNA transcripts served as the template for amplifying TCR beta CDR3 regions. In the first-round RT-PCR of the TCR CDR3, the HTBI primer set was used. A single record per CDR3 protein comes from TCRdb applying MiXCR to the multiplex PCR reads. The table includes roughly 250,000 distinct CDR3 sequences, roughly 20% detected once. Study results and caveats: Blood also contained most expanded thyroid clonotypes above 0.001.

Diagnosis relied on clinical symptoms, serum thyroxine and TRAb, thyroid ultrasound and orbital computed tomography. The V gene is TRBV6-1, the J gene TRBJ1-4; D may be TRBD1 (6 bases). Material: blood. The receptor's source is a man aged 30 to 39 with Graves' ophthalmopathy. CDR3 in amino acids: CASRKAYRATNEKLFF. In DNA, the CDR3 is TGTGCCAGCAGGAAAGCCTACAGGGCAACTAATGAAAAACTGTTTTTT.